This TCR beta chain is from a study of cytomegalovirus exposure and HLA in healthy donors. This clone has only one observation. CDR1 and CDR2 (germline): SGHTA, FQGTGA. J lost 4 bases, V lost 5 bases, and 2 bases had no gene match. CDR3 length equals 14 residues. Both 60 Vbeta primers and 13 Jbeta primers went into the PCR. The repertoire was sequenced with immunoSEQ multiplex PCR; TCRdb's copy has only in-frame clones and lacks some. The sample gives about 160,000 clones, around 74% of which show up once; around 2% is in the top ten. The TCR comes from a female donor in good health and CMV-seronegative. The V gene is TRBV7-3, the J gene TRBJ2-1; 10 bases line up with TRBD2. The sample taken for sequencing was PBMCs. The DNA for the CDR3 is TGTGCCAGCAGCCTAGCGGGGGCTTACAATGAGCAGTTCTTC. Protein sequence: CASSLAGAYNEQFF. Variable domain in full (rest from reference TRBV7-3 and TRBJ2-1): GAGVSQTPSNKVTEKGKYVELRCDPISGHTALYWYRQSLGQGPEFLIYFQGTGAADDSGLPNDRFFAVRPEGSVSTLKIQRTERGDSAVYLCASSLAGAYNEQFFGPGTRLTVL.